The text below deals with one T cell receptor (beta chain). The antigen remains unidentified. The record originates from a study of T-cell memory formation after mild COVID-19. Whole-study context: Among the donors, TCR clusters were largely specific to each donor.

Findings and limits, study-wide: Pre-infection memory showed some responding clones, and this suggested that cross-reactive memory joined. The study found contracting CD4+ clones mainly in CM and EM and contracting CD8+ clones in EMRA.

MiXCR, run by TCRdb on the 5' RACE reads, gives a single entry per CDR3 protein. The sample records roughly 600,000 distinct CDR3 sequences, more than 15% being singletons. Trimming shortened V by 4 bases and J by 0 bases, and 13 bases separated the two germline ends. The CDR3 has 16 residues. Germline-derived CDR1 and CDR2 are SEHNR and FQNEAQ (reference sequence). The material sequenced was PBMCs or a T cell subset sorted from them (not recorded which). The chain uses TRBV7-9 and TRBJ1-5; D may be TRBD1 (5 bases). This TCR derives from an adult woman who had mild COVID-19 (a few samples of this study predate the infection). Cell type and time point are not known. CDR3 amino acids: CASSSPRGASNQPQHF. The DNA of the CDR3 is TGTGCCAGCAGCTCACCGAGAGGGGCTAGCAATCAGCCCCAGCATTTT.